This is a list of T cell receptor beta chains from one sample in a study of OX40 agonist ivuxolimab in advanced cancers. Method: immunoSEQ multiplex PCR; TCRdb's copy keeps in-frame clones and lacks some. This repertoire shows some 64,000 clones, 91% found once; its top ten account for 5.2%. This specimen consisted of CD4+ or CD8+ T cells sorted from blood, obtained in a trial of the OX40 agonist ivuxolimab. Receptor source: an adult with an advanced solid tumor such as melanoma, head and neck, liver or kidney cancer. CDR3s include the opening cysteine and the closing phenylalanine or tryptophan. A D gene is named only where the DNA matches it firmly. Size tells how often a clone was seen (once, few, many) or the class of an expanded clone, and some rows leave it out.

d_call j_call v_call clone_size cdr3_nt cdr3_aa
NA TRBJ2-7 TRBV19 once TGTGCCAGTTTTATACCCCGGTCGCCCTTC CASFIPRSPF
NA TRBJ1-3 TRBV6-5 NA TGTGCCAGCAGCCGACCTTCTGGAAACACCATATATTTT CASSRPSGNTIYF
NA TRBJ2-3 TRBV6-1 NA TGTGCCCCCCAAGGCACAGATACGCAGTATTTT CAPQGTDTQYF
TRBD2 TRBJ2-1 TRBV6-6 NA TGTGCCAGCAGTTACTTGGCTAGCGGGAGCAATGAGCAGTTCTTC CASSYLASGSNEQFF
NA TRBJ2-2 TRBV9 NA TGTGCCAGCAGCGTAGGGGGTCCGGGGAACACCGGGGAGCTGTTTTTT CASSVGGPGNTGELFF
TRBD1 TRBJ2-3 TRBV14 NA TGTGCCACTATATTAGAGGACAGGCCAGATACGCAGTATTTT CATILEDRPDTQYF
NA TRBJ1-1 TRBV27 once TGTGCCAGCAGTAGACCGACAGTCACCGGCACTGAAGCTTTCTTT CASSRPTVTGTEAFF
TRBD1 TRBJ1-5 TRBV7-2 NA TGTGCCAGCAGCTTAGGACAGGGCCCAAATCAGCCCCAGCATTTT CASSLGQGPNQPQHF
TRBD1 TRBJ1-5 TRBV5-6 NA TGTGCCAGCAGCTTTTCAGACAGGGACAGCAATCAGCCCCAGCATTTT CASSFSDRDSNQPQHF
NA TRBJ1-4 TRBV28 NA TGTGCCAGCAATCGGGTGGGATTTGCAACTAATGAAAAACTGTTTTTT CASNRVGFATNEKLFF
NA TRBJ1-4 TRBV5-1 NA TGCGCCAGCAGGACGGCCGCAACTAATGAAAAACTGTTTTTT CASRTAATNEKLFF
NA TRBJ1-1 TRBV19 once TGTGCCAGTAGTCCTCAGGGTGACACTGAAGCTTTCTTT CASSPQGDTEAFF
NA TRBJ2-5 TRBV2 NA TGTGCCAGCAGTGAAAACGCAGGGGAATACGAGACCCAGTACTTC CASSENAGEYETQYF